The 14 T cell receptor beta chains below were found in one sample sequenced in a study of blood T cell repertoires in COVID-19. Produced via immunoSEQ multiplex PCR; TCRdb's table is partial and in-frame only. Of roughly 150,000 clones in the sample, 85% were seen once. The sequenced material came from peripheral blood. The receptors were gathered from a man aged 45-65 years with acute or convalescent COVID-19.

V usage is TRBV11-2 and J usage is TRBJ2-1, with TRBD2 matching over 7 bases. The CDR3 has 11 residues. Germline V gene data show CDR1 as SGHAT and CDR2 as FQNNGV. J gave up 12 bases and V 5 bases, and 4 bases lay outside the gene matches. CDR3 coding DNA: TGTGCCAGCAGCACACTAGCGTTGCAGTTCTTC. Protein: CASSTLALQFF.

The chain employs TRBV7-9 and TRBJ1-5, with TRBD1 matching over 8 bases. This CDR3 contains 14 residues. The V and J ends lost 4 bases and 6 bases, in that order; junction bases with no gene match: 5. Looked up from germline, CDR1 is SEHNR and CDR2 is FQNEAQ (reference sequence). The CDR3 DNA reads as TGTGCCAGCAGCTCACAGGGGGGCAGTCAGCCCCAGCATTTT. Its protein is CASSSQGGSQPQHF. Filled out from reference TRBV7-9 and TRBJ1-5, the complete variable domain reads DTGVSQNPRHKITKRGQNVTFRCDPISEHNRLYWYRQTLGQGPEFLTYFQNEAQLEKSRLLSDRFSAERPKGSFSTLEIQRTEQGDSAMYLCASSSQGGSQPQHFGDGTRLSIL.

J is TRBJ1-4 and V is TRBV19, with D uncertain. The CDR3 extends over 12 amino acids. Trimming stripped 9 bases from V and 7 bases from J, with 12 bases between. Per germline, CDR1 LNHDA and CDR2 SQIVND (reference sequence). CDR3 region: CASTLRGEKLFF. The CDR3 nucleotides read TGTGCCAGCACCCTCCGGGGTGAAAAACTGTTTTTT.

This chain connects TRBV10-1 to TRBJ1-6; D remains ambiguous. With 2 bases removed from V and 8 bases from J, the gap between germline ends came to 10 bases. Germline CDR1 reads WNHNN; CDR2 reads SYGVQD (reference sequence). This CDR3 comprises 14 residues. The CDR3 spells CASSEGRWDSPLHF. CDR3 coding DNA: TGCGCCAGCAGTGAGGGCAGGTGGGATTCACCCCTCCACTTT.

V usage is TRBV5-5 and J usage is TRBJ2-5; D not resolved. The CDR3 covers 12 residues. Germline V gives CDR1 SGHKS, CDR2 YYEKEE (reference sequence). V lost 6 bases and J 5 bases, leaving 11 bases between the germline ends. CDR3 bases: TGTGCCAGCAACCCAACTCTGGAGACCCAGTACTTC. Residues: CASNPTLETQYF.

This chain joins TRBV6-1 and TRBJ1-2; D is unclear. Deletions cut 1 base from V and 2 bases from J, with 14 bases between. Germline V gene sequence: CDR1 MNHNS, CDR2 SASEGT. This CDR3 has 16 residues. CDR3 region: CASSEGIWQVNYGYTF. In DNA form, the CDR3 reads TGTGCCAGCAGTGAAGGGATTTGGCAGGTCAACTATGGCTACACCTTC.

The genes are TRBV13 and TRBJ2-3, with 10 bases aligning to TRBD2. J was trimmed by 2 bases and V by 5 bases; bases with no gene match: 10. Germline loops: CDR1 PRHDT, CDR2 FYEKMQ (reference sequence). The CDR3 is made up of 17 amino acids. The CDR3 coding sequence is TGTGCCAGCAGCCCCCGTTTAACTAGCGGGAACACAGATACGCAGTATTTT. Its translation is CASSPRLTSGNTDTQYF.

V gene TRBV27 combines with J gene TRBJ1-1; D unclear. This CDR3 contains 14 residues. Germline CDR1 is MNHEY and CDR2 is SMNVEV (reference sequence). V lost 1 base and J 1 base, leaving 7 bases between the germline ends. CDR3 DNA sequence: TGTGCCAGCAGTTTATGGGCAGGGAACACTGAAGCTTTCTTT. Amino acids: CASSLWAGNTEAFF.

The V and J genes are TRBV27 and TRBJ2-2; D ambiguous. The length of the CDR3 is 14 residues. V dropped 3 bases and J dropped 5 bases, with 10 bases sitting between them. The germline gives CDR1 MNHEY, CDR2 SMNVEV (reference sequence). CDR3: CASSLAETTGELFF. CDR3 DNA: TGTGCCAGCAGTTTGGCGGAGACTACCGGGGAGCTGTTTTTT.

The chain couples TRBV7-8 to TRBJ2-5; D remains ambiguous. V lost 1 base, J lost 5 bases, and 14 bases lay in between. The germline CDR1 and CDR2 sequences are SGHVS and FQNEAQ. The CDR3 spans 15 residues. The CDR3 is CASSLEISLQETQYF. The CDR3 DNA follows: TGTGCCAGCAGCTTAGAAATATCCCTCCAGGAGACCCAGTACTTC.

V gene TRBV27 combines with J gene TRBJ2-1, with D unresolved. Germline CDR1 reads MNHEY; CDR2 reads SMNVEV (reference sequence). This CDR3 spans 15 amino acids. The V and J ends lost 0 bases and 0 bases respectively, with 6 bases between them. The CDR3 protein is CASSLSPSSYNEQFF. In DNA, the CDR3 is TGTGCCAGCAGTTTATCCCCCAGCTCCTACAATGAGCAGTTCTTC.

The rearrangement links TRBV28 to TRBJ2-7, with 8 bases lining up with TRBD2. This CDR3 spans 13 amino acids. The germline CDR1 and CDR2 sequences are MDHEN and SYDVKM. V gave up 6 bases and J gave up 3 bases; unmatched junction bases: 4. Written as DNA, the CDR3 is TGTGCCAGCAGGCGGGAGGAAGGCTACGAGCAGTACTTC. Protein product: CASRREEGYEQYF.

This chain links TRBV2 with TRBJ2-5, with 9 bases lining up with TRBD1. V lost 11 bases to trimming and J lost 4 bases; unmatched junction nucleotides: 14. The length of the CDR3 is 15 residues. Germline values: CDR1 SNHLY, CDR2 FYNNEI. CDR3 nucleotide sequence: TGTGCCTCGTACTCCGGGACAGGGACGAGAGAGACCCAGTACTTC. It yields the protein CASYSGTGTRETQYF. Full variable domain (remainder filled in from reference TRBV2 and TRBJ2-5): EPEVTQTPSHQVTQMGQEVILRCVPISNHLYFYWYRQILGQKVEFLVSFYNNEISEKSEIFDDQFSVERPDGSNFTLKIRSTKLEDSAMYFCASYSGTGTRETQYFGPGTRLLVL.

The rearrangement links TRBV7-3 to TRBJ1-4, with 10 bases matching TRBD1. CDR1 is SGHTA and CDR2 is FQGTGA in the germline V gene. The CDR3 runs 18 residues. The V segment lost 5 bases and the J segment 3 bases; nucleotides outside the gene matches: 12. CDR3 DNA: TGTGCCAGCAGCCCTCTGACAGGGGGCGTTCAATCTAATGAAAAACTGTTTTTT. This translates into CASSPLTGGVQSNEKLFF.